The 5 T cell receptor beta chains presented below share a single source sample, sequenced in a study of tumor-infiltrating lymphocytes in primary liver carcinoma. TCR beta cDNA was prepared out of about 510 ng total RNA by means of a constant-region primer. Nested multiplex PCR, run for three rounds with slightly modified ARM-PCR, yielded TCR beta libraries. TRBV1-TRBV30 forward and Cbeta reverse primers drove the first two roughly 10-cycle rounds. Via MiXCR, TCRdb re-called the multiplex PCR reads, giving one row per CDR3 protein. The sample lists approximately 340,000 distinct CDR3 sequences, about two thirds seen once, with 5.5% to 7% in the top ten. Germline DNA was also extracted, while the blood RNA originated from unsorted whole blood. The sequenced sample was peripheral blood. These receptors were obtained from a middle-aged man with primary liver carcinoma and hepatitis B virus infection.

With respect to this clonotype: This may arise from a read error, as a much more abundant clone is one base away. The chain combines TRBV6-1 with TRBJ2-7; D possibly corresponds to TRBD1 (7 bases). This CDR3 comprises 14 residues. Germline values: CDR1 MNHNS, CDR2 SASEGT. The CDR3 nucleotides read TGTGCCAGCAGTGGGGAGGACAGGCTCTACGGGCAGTACTTC. Amino acid sequence: CASSGEDRLYGQYF.

Worth noting for this clonotype: The conserved phenylalanine or tryptophan is not found at the CDR3 terminus, so this likely reflects a read error. The chain uses TRBV6-6 and TRBJ1-2; no clear D gene. The germline gives CDR1 MNHNY, CDR2 SVGAGI (reference sequence). This CDR3 is built from 14 residues. CDR3 loop: CANSRSDTNYGYTI. In nucleotides, the CDR3 is TGTGCCAACAGTAGATCCGACACTAACTATGGCTACACCATC.

This clonotype was detected only a few times. The chain couples TRBV7-9 to TRBJ2-1, with TRBD2 matching over 14 bases. The CDR3 spans 19 residues. Germline V gene data show CDR1 as SEHNR and CDR2 as FQNEAQ (reference sequence). Trimming cost V 4 bases and J 7 bases; bases outside gene matches: 15. The CDR3 nucleotides read TGTGCCAGCAGCTCCGGGACTAGCGGGAGTTGGCTTCCCCAGAATGAGCAGTTCTTC. Translated, it gives CASSSGTSGSWLPQNEQFF.

As concerns this clonotype: A clone one base away is much larger, so this may be a read error. CDR3: CASSQESLRAYNEQFF. The CDR3, as DNA: TGTGCCAGCAGCCAAGAGAGTCTGCGGGCTTACAATGAGCAGTTCTTC. The chain uses TRBV4-2 and TRBJ2-1; D may be TRBD2 (5 bases). Per the germline V gene, CDR1 is LGHNA and CDR2 is YNFKEQ. The CDR3 runs to 16 residues. V was cut by 0 bases and J by 4 bases, with 13 bases left in between.

On this clonotype itself: The germline gene is not matched at one end of the junction; a read error may be the cause. The chain joins TRBV6-6 to TRBJ1-1, with TRBD1 matching over 10 bases. Germline V lookup: CDR1 MNHNY, CDR2 SVGAGI (reference sequence). This CDR3 has 14 residues. CDR3 sequence (DNA): TGTGCCGGCAGTGGGACAGGGGTAAGGACTGAAGCTTTCTTT. Translated, it gives CAGSGTGVRTEAFF.